The present entry profiles one TCR beta chain with its context. Germline V gene lookup returns CDR1 SGHRS and CDR2 YFSETQ. CDR3 length: 14 amino acids. Trimming removed 0 bases from V and 7 bases from J, with 14 bases in between. This record comes from a study of shared clonotypes between healthy human individuals. Assay used: immunoSEQ multiplex PCR; TCRdb lists only in-frame clones, some missing. The data hold roughly 2.5 million clones, with 90% to 95% observed a single time. The receptor was isolated from a man younger than 35 in good health. The sequencing sample was made of naive CD4+ T cells sorted from blood. Subset here: CD45RA+ positively selected. The gene calls are TRBV5-1 and TRBJ2-7, with no clear D. The CDR3 here is CASSLAHLRQEQYF. CDR3 sequence (DNA): TGCGCCAGCAGCTTGGCACATCTGCGTCAGGAGCAGTACTTC. Full variable domain (outside the CDR3, taken from reference TRBV5-1 and TRBJ2-7): KAGVTQTPRYLIKTRGQQVTLSCSPISGHRSVSWYQQTPGQGLQFLFEYFSETQRNKGNFPGRFSGRQFSNSRSEMNVSTLELGDSALYLCASSLAHLRQEQYFGPGTRLTVT.